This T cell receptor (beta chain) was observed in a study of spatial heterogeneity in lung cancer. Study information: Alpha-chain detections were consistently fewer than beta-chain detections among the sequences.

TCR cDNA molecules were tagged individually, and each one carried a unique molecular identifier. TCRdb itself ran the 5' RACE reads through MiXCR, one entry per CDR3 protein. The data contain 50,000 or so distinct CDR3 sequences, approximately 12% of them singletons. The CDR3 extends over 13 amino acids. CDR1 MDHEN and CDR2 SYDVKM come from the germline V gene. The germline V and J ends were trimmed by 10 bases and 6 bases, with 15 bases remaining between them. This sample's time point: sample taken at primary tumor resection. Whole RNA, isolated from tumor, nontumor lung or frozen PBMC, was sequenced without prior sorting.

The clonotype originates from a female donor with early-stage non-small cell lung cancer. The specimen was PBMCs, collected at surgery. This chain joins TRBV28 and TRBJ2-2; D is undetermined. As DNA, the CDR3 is TGTGCCACCACAAACGTAAGGGCCGGGGAGCTGTTTTTT. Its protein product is CATTNVRAGELFF.